Listed below are T cell receptor beta chains from one sample, sequenced in a study of PD-1 blockade in classical Hodgkin lymphoma. Assay used: immunoSEQ multiplex PCR; TCRdb lists only in-frame clones, some missing. The sample has 43,000 or so clones; 78% are singletons. Sequencing used peripheral blood mononuclear cells (PBMCs), obtained before the fourth cycle of nivolumab. The receptors shown here come from a human donor with classical Hodgkin lymphoma. CDR3s include the opening cysteine and the closing phenylalanine or tryptophan. A D gene is named only where the DNA matches it firmly. A row's size may be missing; if present it is once, few, many or a size class.

J | size | D | V | CDR3 | DNA
TRBJ1-2 | . | TRBD1 | TRBV7-9 | CASSILTGDGYGYTF | TGTGCCAGCAGCATCCTGACAGGGGATGGCTATGGCTACACCTTC
TRBJ1-2 | . | . | TRBV18 | CASSPRREDGYTF | TGTGCCAGCTCACCACGGAGGGAGGATGGCTACACCTTC
TRBJ1-2 | . | TRBD1 | TRBV27 | CASSLSLPQTGVSDGYTF | TGTGCCAGCAGTTTATCCCTCCCTCAGACAGGGGTCTCGGATGGCTACACCTTC
TRBJ1-4 | . | . | TRBV28 | CASSLRDSGEKLFF | TGTGCCAGCAGTCTCCGGGACTCGGGAGAAAAACTGTTTTTT
TRBJ2-2 | . | . | TRBV7-3 | CASSRQPAGELFF | TGTGCCAGCAGCCGCCAGCCCGCCGGGGAGCTGTTTTTT
TRBJ1-3 | . | . | TRBV6-5 | CASSYQAYTIYF | TGTGCCAGCAGTTACCAGGCCTACACCATATATTTT
TRBJ2-2 | once | . | TRBV5-1 | CASSSDGVGELFF | TGCGCCAGCAGCTCCGATGGGGTCGGGGAGCTGTTTTTT
TRBJ2-2 | . | . | TRBV19 | CASSIGANGELFF | TGTGCCAGTAGTATCGGGGCTAACGGGGAGCTGTTTTTT
TRBJ1-5 | . | TRBD1 | TRBV15 | CASNRGEDRQPQHF | TGTGCCAGCAACAGGGGGGAGGACCGTCAGCCCCAGCATTTT
TRBJ1-5 | . | . | TRBV28 | CASSSPLGGQPQHF | TGTGCCAGCAGTTCCCCCCTCGGGGGTCAGCCCCAGCATTTT
TRBJ1-1 | . | . | TRBV7-9 | CASSLYRRGTEAFF | TGTGCCAGCAGCTTGTACAGGCGGGGGACTGAAGCTTTCTTT
TRBJ2-2 | . | TRBD1 | TRBV30 | CAWVTGGGFRELFF | TGTGCCTGGGTGACAGGGGGCGGTTTTAGGGAGCTGTTTTTT
TRBJ2-5 | . | TRBD1 | TRBV27 | CASTKTGTGIETQYF | TGTGCCAGCACCAAAACCGGGACAGGGATTGAGACCCAGTACTTC
TRBJ1-1 | . | . | TRBV5-5 | CASSLKRATEAFF | TGTGCCAGCAGCTTGAAAAGGGCCACTGAAGCTTTCTTT
TRBJ1-2 | few | TRBD1 | TRBV7-2 | CASSFDRANYGYTF | TGTGCCAGCAGCTTTGACAGGGCTAACTATGGCTACACCTTC
TRBJ2-1 | few | . | TRBV19 | CASSKSMQGSYNEQFF | TGTGCCAGTAGTAAATCAATGCAGGGATCCTACAATGAGCAGTTCTTC